A selection of T cell receptor beta chains follows, all from one sample in a study of human T cells and chemical hapten exposure. One entry per CDR3 protein results from TCRdb running MiXCR on the RACE reads. The profile shows about 360,000 distinct CDR3 sequences, around 5% of them singletons. Sequences were derived from whole blood, sampled in connection with sensitization to the hapten diphenylcyclopropenone (DPC). These TCRs come from a woman aged 45 to 65 with alopecia areata. Some clones in this sample may be carry-over from other donors' samples. CDR3s include the opening cysteine and the closing phenylalanine or tryptophan. The D gene is left open where the match is weak. Size is omitted from some rows. Given values are once, few, many or a class for expanded clones.

abundance	v_gene	d_gene	j_gene	CDR3nt	CDR3aa
-	TRBV20-1	TRBD2	TRBJ2-3	TGCAGTGCTAGTGAGCCCCGGGGAGGGAGGTCCGACCGCACAGATACGCAGTATTTT	CSASEPRGGRSDRTDTQYF
many	TRBV20-1	-	TRBJ1-5	TGCAGTGCTTATATTGGGGGCAATCAGCCCCAGCATTTT	CSAYIGGNQPQHF
many	TRBV5-1	TRBD2	TRBJ2-1	TGCGCCAGCAGCCCCGACTTAGCGGGAGTCTGGAATGAGCAGTTCTTC	CASSPDLAGVWNEQFF
few	TRBV6-5	-	TRBJ1-1	TGTGCCAGTTATAGGGGGGCTGTGAACACTGAAGCTTTCTTT	CASYRGAVNTEAFF
many	TRBV27	-	TRBJ1-2	TGTGCCAGCAGCCGAGGGGCCCTTCTCCTAGGCTACACCTTC	CASSRGALLLGYTF
many	TRBV7-8	-	TRBJ2-7	TGTGCCAGCAGCCAAAAAGCCGGGACCCACGAGCAGTACTTC	CASSQKAGTHEQYF
-	TRBV7-9	TRBD2	TRBJ2-4	TGTGCCAGCAGCTTTAGCGGGAGGGCCGGAGACATTCAGTACTTC	CASSFSGRAGDIQYF
many	TRBV14	-	TRBJ1-4	TGTGCCAGCAGTCCAGGCCTGGATGAAAAACTGTTTTTT	CASSPGLDEKLFF
many	TRBV29-1	-	TRBJ1-1	TGCAGCGCCGGGGCAAACACTGAAGCTTTCTTT	CSAGANTEAFF
few	TRBV20-1	-	TRBJ2-7	TGCAGTGCTAGAGTTCTACCCTACGAGCAGTACTTC	CSARVLPYEQYF
few	TRBV29-1	TRBD2	TRBJ2-7	TGCAGCGCCCGGACTAGCGGGAGCGAGCAGTACTTC	CSARTSGSEQYF
few	TRBV28	-	TRBJ2-3	TGTGCCAGCAGACCAGCCGGGACTAGCACAGATACGCAGTATTTT	CASRPAGTSTDTQYF
-	TRBV15	-	TRBJ2-3	TGTGCCACCAGATATCACAGGGCCACAGATACGCAGTATTTT	CATRYHRATDTQYF
-	TRBV10-2	-	TRBJ2-3	TGCGCCAGCTTGGGGAGCGCAGCAGATACGCAGTATTTT	CASLGSAADTQYF
-	TRBV9	-	TRBJ2-7	TGTGCCAGCAGCCTAGGACAGAATTCCTACGAGCAGTACTTC	CASSLGQNSYEQYF
many	TRBV5-5	-	TRBJ1-6	TGTGCCAGCAGCTTGGGACCCGGTTCACCCCTCCACTTT	CASSLGPGSPLHF
many	TRBV12-3/TRBV12-4	-	TRBJ1-1	TGTGCCAGCAGTTTTATGTTAGGAGGGTCCGCCTCTGAAGCTTTCTTT	CASSFMLGGSASEAFF
many	TRBV20-1	-	TRBJ1-5	TGCAGTGCTAGAGGTGGACTGAGGACGTGGAATCAGCCCCAGCATTTT	CSARGGLRTWNQPQHF
few	TRBV4-3	TRBD2	TRBJ2-3	TGCGCCAGCAGCCAAGATACTAGCGGGAGGACAGATACGCAGTATTTT	CASSQDTSGRTDTQYF
many	TRBV6-6	TRBD1	TRBJ1-2	TGTGCCAGCACCCAGCAGGGGCAGGGGGCCTCTGGCTACACCTTC	CASTQQGQGASGYTF
-	TRBV24-1	TRBD1	TRBJ2-1	TGTGCCACCAGTGTTAGCCAGGGGGCTAAGAATGAGCAGTTCTTC	CATSVSQGAKNEQFF
many	TRBV11-3	TRBD2	TRBJ2-1	TGTGCCAGCAGCTTTCCCGGGACTAGCATCAATGAGCAGTTCTTC	CASSFPGTSINEQFF
few	TRBV7-6	-	TRBJ2-3	TGTGCCAGCAGCTTATTCTTTACGGGGTCGGGGGCAGATACGCAGTATTTT	CASSLFFTGSGADTQYF
-	TRBV15	TRBD2	TRBJ2-7	TGTGCCACCAGCAGAGTGGCGGGAGGGACGGACGAGCAGTACTTC	CATSRVAGGTDEQYF